The next 32 T cell receptor beta chains were all read from a single sample in a study of a mutant IDH1 vaccine in newly diagnosed glioma. Antigens for these TCRs are unknown. Some clones are missing from TCRdb's copy, which holds only in-frame ones; the method was immunoSEQ multiplex PCR. The repertoire includes 58,000 or so clones, 83% of them detected once, and approximately 3.5% sits in the top ten. Time point noted: week 47, end of study. Each dose of the vaccine consisted of 300 ug of mutant IDH1 20-mer peptide, with topical imiquimod. The sequencing here drew on PBMCs, taken from a glioma patient whose treatment included an IDH1 peptide vaccine. The receptors shown here come from a woman between 45 and 65 years old with glioma.

The chain couples TRBV2 to TRBJ1-6; a possible D gene is TRBD1 (6 bases). Germline CDR1 reads SNHLY; CDR2 reads FYNNEI. The length of the CDR3 is 14 residues. The germline V and J ends were trimmed by 6 bases and 7 bases, with 13 bases remaining between them. CDR3 nucleotides: TGTGCCAGCAGGAGGGGACAAGAGAATTCACCCCTCCACTTT. It translates to CASRRGQENSPLHF. Full variable domain (missing parts from reference TRBV2 and TRBJ1-6): EPEVTQTPSHQVTQMGQEVILRCVPISNHLYFYWYRQILGQKVEFLVSFYNNEISEKSEIFDDQFSVERPDGSNFTLKIRSTKLEDSAMYFCASRRGQENSPLHFGNGTRLTVT.

This chain links TRBV2 with TRBJ1-1; D uncertain. This CDR3 comprises 15 residues. Germline CDR1 and CDR2: SNHLY and FYNNEI. Trimming cost V 5 bases and J 1 base, with 14 bases left between them. CDR3 sequence reads: CASSKSEKPNTEAFF. CDR3 nucleotides: TGTGCCAGCAGTAAATCTGAAAAACCGAACACTGAAGCTTTCTTT.

The V and J genes are TRBV6-1 and TRBJ2-7; D is perhaps TRBD1 (6 bases). With 6 bases removed from V and 1 base from J, the gap between germline ends came to 10 bases. The V gene's germline CDR1 is MNHNS and CDR2 SASEGT. The CDR3 totals 13 residues. The CDR3: CASSKQGSYEQYF. DNA for the CDR3: TGTGCCAGCAGCAAACAGGGATCCTACGAGCAGTACTTC.

J is TRBJ2-3 and V is TRBV27; TRBD2 aligns across 11 bases. Trimming cost V 4 bases and J 3 bases; bases outside gene matches: 6. The CDR3 consists of 16 residues. Germline V CDR1 and CDR2: MNHEY, SMNVEV (reference sequence). The CDR3, as DNA: TGTGCCAGCAGTTCCTTCCTAGCGGGGGGTACAGATACGCAGTATTTT. Translating it yields CASSSFLAGGTDTQYF.

The chain's CDR3 is CATRTAPGTGELFF. The CDR3 region has the DNA TGTGCCACCAGGACAGCGCCTGGCACCGGGGAGCTGTTTTTT. The rearrangement uses TRBV6-4 and TRBJ2-2; D is perhaps TRBD1 (6 bases). Trimming shortened V by 10 bases and J by 4 bases, and 16 bases separated the two germline ends. Germline loops: CDR1 MRHNA, CDR2 SNTAGT. CDR3 length: 14 residues.

The gene calls are TRBV5-1 and TRBJ1-2; 9 bases are a match to TRBD1. The germline V gene has CDR1 SGHRS and CDR2 YFSETQ. The CDR3 loop spans 15 amino acids. V gave up 6 bases and J gave up 2 bases; unmatched junction bases: 8. The CDR3 bases are TGCGCCAGCACCGGGACAGGGTCTCTCAACTATGGCTACACCTTC. It is translated as CASTGTGSLNYGYTF.

This clone was picked up one time. V usage is TRBV19 and J usage is TRBJ2-7; D is ambiguous. This CDR3 region has 15 residues. The V gene's germline CDR1 is LNHDA and CDR2 SQIVND (reference sequence). V gave up 6 bases and J gave up 2 bases, with 17 bases separating them. The CDR3 DNA reads TGTGCCAGTAGACTCATTAAGCGAACCCCCTACGAGCAGTACTTC. This codes for CASRLIKRTPYEQYF. Full variable domain (missing parts from reference TRBV19 and TRBJ2-7): DGGITQSPKYLFRKEGQNVTLSCEQNLNHDAMYWYRQDPGQGLRLIYYSQIVNDFQKGDIAEGYSVSREKKESFPLTVTSAQKNPTAFYLCASRLIKRTPYEQYFGPGTRLTVT.

The rearrangement uses TRBV29-1 and TRBJ2-1; 11 bases fit TRBD2. With 6 bases clipped from V and 3 bases from J, the junction kept 7 bases outside the gene matches. This CDR3 is built from 15 residues. CDR1 and CDR2 (germline): SQVTM, ANQGSEA. This CDR3 is CSVGLAGGIYNEQFF. CDR3 bases: TGCAGCGTGGGGTTAGCGGGGGGGATCTACAATGAGCAGTTCTTC.

The J gene is TRBJ2-2, the V gene TRBV30; weak D call: TRBD2 (5 bases). The CDR3 loop spans 16 amino acids. Trimming cost V 1 base and J 7 bases, with 19 bases left between them. Germline assignment: CDR1 GTSNPN and CDR2 SVGIG (reference sequence). Written as DNA, the CDR3 is TGTGCCTGGAGTGGCTATCCGGGATTCCCCCGCGGGGAGCTGTTTTTT. Protein: CAWSGYPGFPRGELFF. The entire variable domain, with the rest obtained from reference TRBV30 and TRBJ2-2, is as follows: SQTIHQWPATLVQPVGSPLSLECTVEGTSNPNLYWYRQAAGRGLQLLFYSVGIGQISSEVPQNLSASRPQDRQFILSSKKLLLSDSGFYLCAWSGYPGFPRGELFFGEGSRLTVL.

The chain recombines TRBV11-3 with TRBJ1-2; D unclear. Germline V gene sequence: CDR1 SGHNT, CDR2 YENEEA. Trimming stripped 1 base from V and 1 base from J, with 4 bases between. The CDR3 spans 13 residues. CDR3: CASSLGNNYGYTF. The CDR3 region has the DNA TGTGCCAGCAGCTTAGGGAATAACTATGGCTACACCTTC.

This clone is a singleton in its sample. This chain uses TRBV7-2 with TRBJ2-7; perhaps TRBD1 as D (6 bases). There are 14 residues in the CDR3. Germline CDR1 and CDR2: SGHTA and FQGNSA. The germline V and J ends were trimmed by 2 bases and 0 bases, with 8 bases remaining between them. The CDR3 coding sequence is TGTGCCAGCAGCTTAACAGGGAGCTCCTACGAGCAGTACTTC. It yields the protein CASSLTGSSYEQYF.

This clone came up a few times. The chain joins TRBV28 to TRBJ1-4; D may be TRBD1 (6 bases). With 2 bases removed from V and 14 bases from J, the gap between germline ends came to 15 bases. The CDR3 loop spans 13 amino acids. Per the germline V gene, CDR1 is MDHEN and CDR2 is SYDVKM. DNA of the CDR3: TGTGCCAGCAGTTTAAGGGGGGCCTGGATGCTGTTTTTT. Translating gives CASSLRGAWMLFF.

The chain carries TRBV27 and TRBJ2-7; D is unresolved. The CDR3 length is 10 residues. Germline loops: CDR1 MNHEY, CDR2 SMNVEV (reference sequence). V lost 5 bases and J 6 bases, leaving 5 bases between the germline ends. CDR3 protein: CASSPSEQYF. The CDR3 DNA reads as TGTGCCAGCAGTCCGTCCGAGCAGTACTTC.

The J gene is TRBJ2-2, the V gene TRBV12-5, with 8 positions matching TRBD1. The CDR3 has 18 residues. Trimming cost V 3 bases and J 2 bases; bases outside gene matches: 11. Germline V gene sequence: CDR1 LGHNT, CDR2 FRNRAP. In DNA form, the CDR3 reads TGTGCTAGTGGTTTACCTTTTTGGGGGACAGGAAACACCGGGGAGCTGTTTTTT. Amino acid sequence: CASGLPFWGTGNTGELFF.

This clone was seen a handful of times. This sequence joins TRBV6-1 and TRBJ1-1, with D possibly TRBD1 on 5 matching bases. There are 13 residues in the CDR3. V was shortened by 0 bases and J by 7 bases, with 9 bases between the two germline ends. Germline loops: CDR1 MNHNS, CDR2 SASEGT. The CDR3 nucleotides read TGTGCCAGCAGTGAAGCGAGGGGCAGTGAAGCTTTCTTT. Protein product: CASSEARGSEAFF.

The V call is TRBV5-1, the J call TRBJ2-1; D gene uncertain. Trimming took 1 base from V and 8 from J, leaving 13 bases between them. The CDR3 loop spans 14 amino acids. Germline CDR1 reads SGHRS; CDR2 reads YFSETQ. Here the CDR3 reads CASSLSTLGHEQFF. CDR3 bases: TGCGCCAGCAGCTTGTCTACACTGGGCCATGAGCAGTTCTTC.

This chain joins TRBV2 and TRBJ1-2; D ambiguous. The V end lost 4 bases, the J end lost 0 bases, and 6 bases lay between the germline ends. The germline V gene has CDR1 SNHLY and CDR2 FYNNEI. This CDR3 has 13 amino acids. CDR3 sequence (DNA): TGTGCCAGCAGTGCCAGAACTAACTATGGCTACACCTTC. Protein product: CASSARTNYGYTF. The variable domain in full, completed from reference TRBV2 and TRBJ1-2, reads EPEVTQTPSHQVTQMGQEVILRCVPISNHLYFYWYRQILGQKVEFLVSFYNNEISEKSEIFDDQFSVERPDGSNFTLKIRSTKLEDSAMYFCASSARTNYGYTFGSGTRLTVV.

The V gene is TRBV4-1, the J gene TRBJ1-2, with unresolved D. Germline V gives CDR1 MGHRA, CDR2 YSYEKL. CDR3 length equals 14 residues. Between the trimmed V and J ends, which lost 0 bases and 2 bases, there was a span of 7 bases. The CDR3 sequence: CASSQEPRNYGYTF. In DNA, the CDR3 is TGCGCCAGCAGCCAAGAACCCAGGAACTATGGCTACACCTTC.

V gene TRBV25-1 combines with J gene TRBJ1-4; D ambiguous. The V and J ends lost 3 bases and 5 bases respectively, with 13 bases between them. The CDR3 has 15 residues. Germline assignment: CDR1 MGHDK and CDR2 SYGVNS. CDR3 DNA: TGTGCCAGCAGTGATTCGCGGGAGCTAAATGAAAAACTGTTTTTT. It specifies CASSDSRELNEKLFF.

The V call is TRBV5-6, the J call TRBJ1-1; maybe TRBD1 (6 bases). Trimming took 0 bases from V and 0 from J, leaving 15 bases between them. CDR1 is SGHDT, CDR2 YYEEEE, per germline. The CDR3 has 17 amino acids. The CDR3 loop reads CASSLGDKVLMNTEAFF. CDR3 sequence (DNA): TGTGCCAGCAGCTTGGGGGACAAGGTTTTGATGAACACTGAAGCTTTCTTT.

The chain has TRBV6-5 and TRBJ1-6; D is perhaps TRBD1 (6 bases). This CDR3 contains 15 residues. Germline V gene data show CDR1 as MNHEY and CDR2 as SVGAGI. V lost 2 bases, J lost 7 bases, and 12 bases lay in between. The CDR3 loop is CASSYGGGWNSPLHF. The CDR3 DNA reads TGTGCCAGCAGTTACGGGGGCGGATGGAATTCACCCCTCCACTTT.

The CDR3 region has the DNA TGTGCCAGCAGCTTTAGCGGGGGGGGTTACAATGAGCAGTTCTTC. It is translated as CASSFSGGGYNEQFF. The rearrangement uses TRBV5-6 and TRBJ2-1; TRBD2 matches at 11 bases. Germline-derived CDR1 and CDR2 are SGHDT and YYEEEE. CDR3 size: 15 residues. With 2 bases clipped from V and 4 bases from J, the junction kept 2 bases outside the gene matches. Full variable domain (rest looked up from reference TRBV5-6 and TRBJ2-1): DAGVTQSPTHLIKTRGQQVTLRCSPKSGHDTVSWYQQALGQGPQFIFQYYEEEERQRGNFPDRFSGHQFPNYSSELNVNALLLGDSALYLCASSFSGGGYNEQFFGPGTRLTVL.

The V and J genes are TRBV2 and TRBJ2-7; D call uncertain. This CDR3 is built from 14 residues. Germline CDR1 reads SNHLY; CDR2 reads FYNNEI. V was shortened by 7 bases and J by 1 base, with 14 bases between the two germline ends. Written as DNA, the CDR3 is TGTGCCAGCAAGTTGGTTCCGGCTTCCTACGAGCAGTACTTC. The encoded protein is CASKLVPASYEQYF.

The chain links TRBV10-1 to TRBJ1-6; 8 bases match TRBD1. J gave up 9 bases and V 0 bases, and 7 bases lay outside the gene matches. This CDR3 contains 16 residues. CDR1 and CDR2 (germline): WNHNN, SYGVQD (reference sequence). The CDR3 spells CASSESTGEYGSPLHF. CDR3 coding DNA: TGCGCCAGCAGTGAGTCGACAGGGGAATACGGTTCACCCCTCCACTTT.

This chain joins TRBV6-1 and TRBJ1-6; D unclear. Trimming pared 4 bases from V and 5 bases from J, leaving 12 bases between. The CDR3 contains 15 residues. Looked up from germline, CDR1 is MNHNS and CDR2 is SASEGT. The CDR3 DNA is TGTGCCAGCAGTGTCTCCAGGTTTGATAATTCACCCCTCCACTTT. Translated: CASSVSRFDNSPLHF.

The J gene is TRBJ1-1, the V gene TRBV27, with D unclear. CDR3 length equals 12 residues. Trimming stripped 3 bases from V and 1 base from J, with 3 bases between. Germline lookup yields CDR1 MNHEY and CDR2 SMNVEV (reference sequence). CDR3 in DNA: TGTGCCAGCAGTTTTGGGAACACTGAAGCTTTCTTT. This codes for CASSFGNTEAFF.

In its sample, this clone was seen once. V is TRBV2 and J is TRBJ1-4, with D uncertain. This CDR3 contains 12 residues. V lost 10 bases, J lost 5 bases, and 11 bases lay in between. The germline gives CDR1 SNHLY, CDR2 FYNNEI. The CDR3 reads CATRGPNEKLFF. The CDR3, as DNA: TGTGCCACCAGAGGACCCAATGAAAAACTGTTTTTT.

The chain is built from TRBV30 and TRBJ1-1; D is unclear. V was shortened by 3 bases and J by 6 bases, with 11 bases between the two germline ends. This CDR3 is built from 12 residues. The germline CDR1 and CDR2 sequences are GTSNPN and SVGIG (reference sequence). The CDR3 DNA follows: TGTGCCTGGAGCCGGGAGTCAGCTGAAGCTTTCTTT. Encoded protein: CAWSRESAEAFF.

This chain uses TRBV19 with TRBJ1-1, with 9 bases fitting TRBD1. The junction had 11 bases not matched to a gene; V was cut back by 5 bases and J by 7 bases. Germline V gene data show CDR1 as LNHDA and CDR2 as SQIVND (reference sequence). CDR3 length: 15 residues. The CDR3 DNA reads TGTGCCAGTAGTCCCGGGACAGGGTTCATAGGTGAAGCTTTCTTT. Amino acids: CASSPGTGFIGEAFF.

The chain has TRBV5-1 and TRBJ1-6; D remains ambiguous. The V gene's germline CDR1 is SGHRS and CDR2 YFSETQ. This CDR3 comprises 14 residues. V was trimmed by 7 bases and J by 6 bases, leaving 14 bases between them. The DNA of the CDR3 is TGCGCCAGCCAATCTGAGGGTGTTAATTCACCCCTCCACTTT. Translated, it gives CASQSEGVNSPLHF.

This chain uses TRBV6-5 with TRBJ2-1; 8 nucleotides agree with TRBD1. Trimming removed 6 bases from V and 6 bases from J; junction bases left unmatched: 7. Looked up from germline, CDR1 is MNHEY and CDR2 is SVGAGI. The CDR3 covers 14 residues. The CDR3 coding sequence is TGTGCCAGCAGCCGCGGACAGGGTAGCAATGAGCAGTTCTTC. The encoded protein is CASSRGQGSNEQFF.

V and J are TRBV7-2 and TRBJ1-1; 9 bases line up with TRBD1. The junction had 4 bases not matched to a gene; V was cut back by 4 bases and J by 4 bases. CDR3 size: 14 residues. The germline V gene has CDR1 SGHTA and CDR2 FQGNSA. This CDR3 is CASSSGQGTTEAFF. CDR3 bases: TGTGCCAGCAGCTCCGGACAGGGGACCACTGAAGCTTTCTTT. Full variable domain (remainder filled in from reference TRBV7-2 and TRBJ1-1): GAGVSQSPSNKVTEKGKDVELRCDPISGHTALYWYRQSLGQGLEFLIYFQGNSAPDKSGLPSDRFSAERTGGSVSTLTIQRTQQEDSAVYLCASSSGQGTTEAFFGQGTRLTVV.